A selection of T cell receptor beta chains follows, all from one sample in a study of blood T cell repertoires in COVID-19. Produced via immunoSEQ multiplex PCR; TCRdb's table is partial and in-frame only. The sample contains about 180,000 clones, approximately 90% of which appear only once. The sample consisted of peripheral blood. These receptors all stem from a man aged 18 to 30 who had recovered from COVID-19. The CDR3 runs from the conserved cysteine through the conserved F or W. The D gene is left open where the match is weak. Clone size appears in some rows only: once, few, many, or a class for an expanded clone.

J gene: TRBJ1-2; V gene: TRBV6-5; D gene: NA; clone size: NA; CDR3 protein: CASSTGLSYGYTF; CDR3 DNA: TGTGCCAGCAGCACGGGACTCTCCTATGGCTACACCTTC
J gene: TRBJ1-2; V gene: TRBV12-3/TRBV12-4; D gene: NA; clone size: once; CDR3 protein: CASRRGYGYTF; CDR3 DNA: TGTGCCAGCAGGCGAGGGTACGGCTACACCTTC
J gene: TRBJ2-2; V gene: TRBV6-6; D gene: TRBD2; clone size: NA; CDR3 protein: CASRTSGSFRELFF; CDR3 DNA: TGTGCCAGCAGGACTAGCGGGAGCTTCCGGGAGCTGTTTTTT
J gene: TRBJ2-1; V gene: TRBV2; D gene: TRBD2; clone size: few; CDR3 protein: CASRATSGRAGHEQFF; CDR3 DNA: TGTGCCAGCAGGGCAACTAGCGGGAGGGCCGGGCATGAGCAGTTCTTC
J gene: TRBJ2-7; V gene: TRBV6-2/TRBV6-3; D gene: NA; clone size: NA; CDR3 protein: CASSSTRYEQYF; CDR3 DNA: TGTGCCAGCAGTTCGACTCGCTACGAGCAGTACTTC
J gene: TRBJ2-1; V gene: TRBV11-2; D gene: NA; clone size: NA; CDR3 protein: CASSLGPQNEQFF; CDR3 DNA: TGTGCCAGCAGCTTAGGGCCTCAGAATGAGCAGTTCTTC
J gene: TRBJ1-3; V gene: TRBV18; D gene: NA; clone size: NA; CDR3 protein: CASSPPPGGNTIYF; CDR3 DNA: TGTGCCAGCTCACCACCGCCAGGAGGAAACACCATATATTTT
J gene: TRBJ1-2; V gene: TRBV6-5; D gene: NA; clone size: NA; CDR3 protein: CASSYSRAGESYTF; CDR3 DNA: TGTGCCAGCAGTTACTCGCGCGCAGGGGAGAGCTACACCTTC
J gene: TRBJ2-7; V gene: TRBV11-1; D gene: NA; clone size: NA; CDR3 protein: CASSLTGNREQYF; CDR3 DNA: TGTGCCAGCAGCTTAACAGGGAACCGGGAGCAGTACTTC
J gene: TRBJ2-1; V gene: TRBV4-1; D gene: TRBD2; clone size: once; CDR3 protein: CASSQLLAGESEQFF; CDR3 DNA: TGCGCCAGCAGCCAACTCCTAGCGGGAGAGAGTGAGCAGTTCTTC
J gene: TRBJ1-2; V gene: TRBV20-1; D gene: NA; clone size: NA; CDR3 protein: CTLEDNYGYTF; CDR3 DNA: TGCACCTTGGAGGATAACTATGGCTACACCTTC
J gene: TRBJ2-1; V gene: TRBV3-1/TRBV3-2; D gene: TRBD2; clone size: NA; CDR3 protein: CASSQILLSGSSYNEQFF; CDR3 DNA: TGTGCCAGCAGCCAAATACTCTTAAGCGGGAGCTCCTACAATGAGCAGTTCTTC
J gene: TRBJ2-5; V gene: TRBV19; D gene: TRBD2; clone size: NA; CDR3 protein: CASSMTGLAGGETQYF; CDR3 DNA: TGTGCCAGTAGTATGACCGGACTAGCGGGAGGAGAGACCCAGTACTTC
J gene: TRBJ2-1; V gene: TRBV4-3; D gene: NA; clone size: NA; CDR3 protein: CASSQDWGPKDNEQFF; CDR3 DNA: TGCGCCAGCAGCCAAGATTGGGGCCCAAAAGACAATGAGCAGTTCTTC
J gene: TRBJ1-1; V gene: TRBV15; D gene: NA; clone size: NA; CDR3 protein: CATSRVGGPLMNTEAFF; CDR3 DNA: TGTGCCACCAGCAGAGTCGGCGGGCCCCTAATGAACACTGAAGCTTTCTTT
J gene: TRBJ2-3; V gene: TRBV10-2; D gene: NA; clone size: NA; CDR3 protein: CASSDFLSTDTQYF; CDR3 DNA: TGCGCCAGCAGTGATTTTCTAAGCACAGATACGCAGTATTTT
J gene: TRBJ2-7; V gene: TRBV21-1; D gene: NA; clone size: NA; CDR3 protein: CAGGRDKDCLITYEQYF; CDR3 DNA: TGTGCCGGGGGCAGGGACAAGGATTGTCTAATAACCTACGAGCAGTACTTC
J gene: TRBJ2-7; V gene: TRBV29-1; D gene: NA; clone size: NA; CDR3 protein: CSVTGTLYEQYF; CDR3 DNA: TGCAGCGTAACCGGGACACTCTACGAGCAGTACTTC
J gene: TRBJ2-2; V gene: TRBV4-3; D gene: TRBD1; clone size: NA; CDR3 protein: CASSQDRDSLTGELFF; CDR3 DNA: TGCGCCAGCAGCCAAGATCGGGACAGCCTGACCGGGGAGCTGTTTTTT
J gene: TRBJ2-3; V gene: TRBV18; D gene: NA; clone size: NA; CDR3 protein: CASSNRLDTQYF; CDR3 DNA: TGTGCCAGCTCGAACAGGTTAGATACGCAGTATTTT
J gene: TRBJ1-3; V gene: TRBV10-3; D gene: NA; clone size: NA; CDR3 protein: CAISPVTGNTIYF; CDR3 DNA: TGTGCCATCAGTCCCGTGACAGGAAACACCATATATTTT
J gene: TRBJ1-1; V gene: TRBV6-5; D gene: TRBD1; clone size: NA; CDR3 protein: CASSRTGGGTEAFF; CDR3 DNA: TGTGCCAGCAGCAGGACAGGGGGCGGCACTGAAGCTTTCTTT
J gene: TRBJ1-5; V gene: TRBV9; D gene: NA; clone size: NA; CDR3 protein: CASSPGGGAQPQHF; CDR3 DNA: TGTGCCAGCAGCCCTGGAGGAGGGGCTCAGCCCCAGCATTTT
J gene: TRBJ1-2; V gene: TRBV19; D gene: NA; clone size: NA; CDR3 protein: CASSIMDNPLYGYTF; CDR3 DNA: TGTGCCAGTAGTATAATGGACAATCCCCTCTATGGCTACACCTTC
J gene: TRBJ2-7; V gene: TRBV7-2; D gene: TRBD1; clone size: NA; CDR3 protein: CASRPTGGGEQYF; CDR3 DNA: TGTGCCAGCAGGCCGACAGGGGGTGGCGAGCAGTACTTC
J gene: TRBJ2-1; V gene: TRBV7-3; D gene: NA; clone size: NA; CDR3 protein: CASSYRSGSSYNEQFF; CDR3 DNA: TGTGCCAGCAGCTATAGAAGCGGTAGCTCCTACAATGAGCAGTTCTTC
J gene: TRBJ2-7; V gene: TRBV29-1; D gene: NA; clone size: NA; CDR3 protein: CSVRTGIYEQYF; CDR3 DNA: TGCAGCGTTCGGACCGGGATTTACGAGCAGTACTTC
J gene: TRBJ2-7; V gene: TRBV11-1; D gene: TRBD2; clone size: NA; CDR3 protein: CASSLRAGVSYEQYF; CDR3 DNA: TGTGCCAGCAGCTTAAGGGCGGGGGTTTCCTACGAGCAGTACTTC
J gene: TRBJ1-2; V gene: TRBV5-4; D gene: NA; clone size: once; CDR3 protein: CASSPGREIGYTF; CDR3 DNA: TGTGCCAGCAGCCCGGGGAGGGAGATTGGCTACACCTTC
J gene: TRBJ1-2; V gene: TRBV28; D gene: NA; clone size: NA; CDR3 protein: CASGFIPGREYGYTF; CDR3 DNA: TGTGCCAGCGGGTTCATTCCGGGACGGGAGTATGGCTACACCTTC
J gene: TRBJ2-3; V gene: TRBV19; D gene: TRBD1; clone size: once; CDR3 protein: CASSRHHVRDRAGDTQYF; CDR3 DNA: TGTGCCAGTAGTCGACACCATGTCCGGGACAGGGCAGGAGATACGCAGTATTTT
J gene: TRBJ1-2; V gene: TRBV18; D gene: NA; clone size: NA; CDR3 protein: CASSPPTAGGYGYTF; CDR3 DNA: TGTGCCAGCTCACCACCGACGGCCGGAGGCTATGGCTACACCTTC
J gene: TRBJ1-2; V gene: TRBV6-5; D gene: NA; clone size: NA; CDR3 protein: CASSYSQALGGYTF; CDR3 DNA: TGTGCCAGCAGTTACTCCCAAGCACTAGGAGGCTACACCTTC
J gene: TRBJ2-3; V gene: TRBV25-1; D gene: NA; clone size: NA; CDR3 protein: CASTGGITQYF; CDR3 DNA: TGTGCCAGCACCGGGGGTATTACGCAGTATTTT
J gene: TRBJ2-2; V gene: TRBV7-2; D gene: NA; clone size: NA; CDR3 protein: CASSPMGPVPGELFF; CDR3 DNA: TGTGCCAGCAGCCCCATGGGCCCGGTGCCCGGGGAGCTGTTTTTT
J gene: TRBJ2-5; V gene: TRBV15; D gene: TRBD1; clone size: NA; CDR3 protein: CATSPGTDKETQYF; CDR3 DNA: TGTGCCACCTCTCCCGGGACAGACAAAGAGACCCAGTACTTC
J gene: TRBJ2-1; V gene: TRBV27; D gene: TRBD2; clone size: NA; CDR3 protein: CASSFTSGRAGYNEQFF; CDR3 DNA: TGTGCCAGCAGTTTCACTAGCGGGAGGGCCGGTTACAATGAGCAGTTCTTC
J gene: TRBJ1-6; V gene: TRBV7-8; D gene: NA; clone size: NA; CDR3 protein: CASSLDLNSPLHF; CDR3 DNA: TGTGCCAGCAGCTTAGATCTGAATTCACCCCTCCACTTT
J gene: TRBJ2-2; V gene: TRBV6-4; D gene: NA; clone size: NA; CDR3 protein: CASRAGAEGTGELFF; CDR3 DNA: TGTGCCAGCAGGGCAGGGGCCGAAGGCACCGGGGAGCTGTTTTTT
J gene: TRBJ2-1; V gene: TRBV5-4; D gene: TRBD1; clone size: NA; CDR3 protein: CASSPRQGNSEQFF; CDR3 DNA: TGTGCCAGCAGCCCCCGACAGGGAAATAGTGAGCAGTTCTTC
J gene: TRBJ2-1; V gene: TRBV11-3; D gene: NA; clone size: few; CDR3 protein: CASSPTRNNEQFF; CDR3 DNA: TGTGCCAGCAGCCCCACTCGTAACAATGAGCAGTTCTTC
J gene: TRBJ1-2; V gene: TRBV28; D gene: NA; clone size: NA; CDR3 protein: CASSTTGSSLRGYTF; CDR3 DNA: TGTGCCAGCAGTACTACCGGGTCCTCCCTGCGTGGCTACACCTTC